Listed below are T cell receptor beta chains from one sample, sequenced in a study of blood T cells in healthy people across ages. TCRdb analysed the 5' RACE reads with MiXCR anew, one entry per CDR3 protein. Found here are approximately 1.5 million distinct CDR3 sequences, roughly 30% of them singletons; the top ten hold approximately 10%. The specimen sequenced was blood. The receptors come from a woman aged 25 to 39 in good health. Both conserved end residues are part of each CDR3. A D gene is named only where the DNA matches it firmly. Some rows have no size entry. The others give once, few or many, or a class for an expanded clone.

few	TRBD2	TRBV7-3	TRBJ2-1	CASSSISGGYNEQFF	TGTGCCAGCAGCTCAATTAGCGGGGGATACAATGAGCAGTTCTTC
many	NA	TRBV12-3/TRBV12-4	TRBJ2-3	CASSLRGLGGTDTQYF	TGTGCCAGCAGTTTAAGGGGCCTAGGTGGCACAGATACGCAGTATTTT
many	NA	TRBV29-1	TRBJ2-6	CSVVFVRGVNSPGANVLTF	TGCAGCGTTGTGTTCGTTCGTGGGGTAAACAGCCCTGGGGCCAACGTCCTGACTTTC
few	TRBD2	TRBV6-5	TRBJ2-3	CASSYQAGSSTDTQYF	TGTGCCAGCAGTTACCAAGCGGGATCTAGCACAGATACGCAGTATTTT
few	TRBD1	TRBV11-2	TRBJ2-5	CASSLSGTGRETQYF	TGTGCCAGCAGCTTAAGTGGGACAGGGAGAGAGACCCAGTACTTC
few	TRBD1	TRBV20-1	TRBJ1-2	CSARDRVGYTF	TGCAGTGCTCGGGACAGGGTTGGCTACACCTTC
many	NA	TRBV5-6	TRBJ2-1	CASSFGRNEQFF	TGTGCCAGCAGCTTTGGAAGGAATGAGCAGTTCTTC
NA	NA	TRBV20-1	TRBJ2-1	CSASRGWTNNEQFF	TGCAGTGCTAGCAGGGGCTGGACTAACAATGAGCAGTTCTTC
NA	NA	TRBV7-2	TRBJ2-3	CASSSRARNTQYF	TGTGCCAGCAGCTCCCGAGCGCGAAATACGCAGTATTTT
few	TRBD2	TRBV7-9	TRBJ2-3	CASTTEAGGVTDTQYF	TGTGCCAGCACTACGGAGGCGGGGGGGGTCACAGATACGCAGTATTTT
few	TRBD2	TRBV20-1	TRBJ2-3	CSARDQLAGFTDTQYF	TGCAGTGCTAGAGATCAGCTAGCGGGCTTCACAGATACGCAGTATTTT
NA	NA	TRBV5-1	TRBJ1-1	CASSPRQTHTEAFF	TGCGCCAGCAGCCCCCGACAGACCCACACTGAAGCTTTCTTT
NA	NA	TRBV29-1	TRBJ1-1	CSVPQAEAFF	TGCAGCGTTCCCCAGGCTGAAGCTTTCTTT
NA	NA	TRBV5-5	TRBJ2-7	CASSFARGLLYEQYF	TGTGCCAGCAGCTTTGCTAGAGGGCTGCTCTACGAGCAGTACTTC
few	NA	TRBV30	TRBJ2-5	CAWSVKQGQETQYF	TGTGCCTGGAGTGTAAAGCAGGGTCAAGAGACCCAGTACTTC
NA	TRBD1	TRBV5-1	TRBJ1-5	CASSLWTGDNQPQHF	TGCGCCAGCAGCTTATGGACAGGGGACAATCAGCCCCAGCATTTT
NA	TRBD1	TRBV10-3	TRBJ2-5	CAIRARDRVETQYF	TGTGCCATCAGAGCCCGGGACAGGGTAGAGACCCAGTACTTC
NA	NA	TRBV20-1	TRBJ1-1	CSAPPWHKMNTEAFF	TGCAGTGCTCCCCCGTGGCACAAAATGAACACTGAAGCTTTCTTT
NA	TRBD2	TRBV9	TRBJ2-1	CASRSGRQTYNEQFF	TGTGCCAGCAGGAGCGGGAGGCAGACCTACAATGAGCAGTTCTTC
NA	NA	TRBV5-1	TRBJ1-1	CASSPGGEYGTEAFF	TGCGCCAGCAGCCCCGGGGGCGAATATGGCACTGAAGCTTTCTTT
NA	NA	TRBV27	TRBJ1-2	CASKYTGRDFYGYTF	TGTGCCAGCAAGTATACGGGACGGGACTTCTATGGCTACACCTTC
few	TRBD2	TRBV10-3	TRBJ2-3	CAIGTSGSMSTDTQYF	TGTGCCATCGGGACTAGCGGGAGTATGAGCACAGATACGCAGTATTTT
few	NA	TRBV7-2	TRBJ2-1	CASSLASMQGGQFF	TGTGCCAGCAGCTTAGCTTCCATGCAGGGTGGACAGTTCTTC
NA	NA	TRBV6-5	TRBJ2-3	CASSYKLEDTQYF	TGTGCCAGCAGTTACAAACTAGAAGATACGCAGTATTTT
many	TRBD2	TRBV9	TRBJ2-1	CASSAGTSNEQFF	TGTGCCAGCAGCGCGGGGACTAGCAATGAGCAGTTCTTC
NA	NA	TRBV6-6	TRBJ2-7	CASSSDMVPYEQYF	TGTGCCAGCAGCTCAGATATGGTCCCCTACGAGCAGTACTTC
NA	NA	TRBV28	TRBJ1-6	CASSLGTILGSYNSPLHF	TGTGCCAGCAGTTTAGGGACAATTCTGGGCTCCTATAATTCACCCCTCCACTTT
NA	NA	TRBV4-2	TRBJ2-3	CASSQALEGGTNTQYF	TGTGCCAGCAGCCAAGCACTAGAGGGAGGTACGAATACGCAGTATTTT
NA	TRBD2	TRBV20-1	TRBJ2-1	CSARPAGGGARFYNEQFF	TGCAGTGCTAGACCAGCGGGGGGAGGGGCGCGATTCTACAATGAGCAGTTCTTC
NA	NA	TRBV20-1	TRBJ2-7	CSATESYEQYF	TGCAGTGCTACGGAAAGCTACGAGCAGTACTTC
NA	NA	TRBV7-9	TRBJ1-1	CASSFVAGGDTEAFF	TGTGCCAGCAGCTTCGTGGCAGGTGGGGACACTGAAGCTTTCTTT
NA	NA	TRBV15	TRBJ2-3	CATSRDLGSDTQYF	TGTGCCACCAGCAGAGATCTGGGGTCGGATACGCAGTATTTT
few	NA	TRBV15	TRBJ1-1	CATSRATPGRSNTEAFF	TGTGCCACCAGCAGAGCAACCCCTGGGCGCTCCAACACTGAAGCTTTCTTT
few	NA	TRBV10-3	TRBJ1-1	CAISESSRAFF	TGTGCCATCAGTGAGAGTAGTAGGGCTTTCTTT
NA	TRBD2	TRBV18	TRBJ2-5	CASSPPGLTYQETQYF	TGTGCCAGCTCACCACCGGGACTAACGTACCAAGAGACCCAGTACTTC
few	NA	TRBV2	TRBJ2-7	CASSGDFLRSYEQYF	TGTGCCAGCAGTGGCGACTTCCTTAGGTCCTACGAGCAGTACTTC
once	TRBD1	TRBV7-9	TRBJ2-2	CASSPGQGSEHGELFF	TGTGCCAGCAGCCCGGGACAGGGGAGCGAGCACGGGGAGCTGTTTTTT
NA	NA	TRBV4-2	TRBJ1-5	CASSQAGQPQHF	TGTGCCAGCAGCCAAGCCGGACAGCCCCAGCATTTT
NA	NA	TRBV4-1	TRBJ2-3	CASSHDSNTQYF	TGCGCCAGCAGCCATGATTCAAATACGCAGTATTTT
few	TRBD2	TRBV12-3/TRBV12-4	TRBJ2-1	CASSGTSVSSYNEQFF	TGTGCCAGCAGCGGGACTAGCGTTAGCTCCTACAATGAGCAGTTCTTC
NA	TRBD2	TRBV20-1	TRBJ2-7	CSARDRTRVREQYF	TGCAGTGCTAGAGACAGGACTAGAGTGCGCGAGCAGTACTTC
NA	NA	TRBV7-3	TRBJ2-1	CASSPVRGPYNEQFF	TGTGCCAGCAGCCCAGTAAGAGGGCCCTACAATGAGCAGTTCTTC
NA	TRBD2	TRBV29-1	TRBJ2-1	CSVLGGDNEQFF	TGCAGCGTTTTGGGAGGGGACAATGAGCAGTTCTTC
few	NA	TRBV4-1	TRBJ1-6	CASSQDFSERSYNSPLHF	TGCGCCAGCAGCCAAGATTTTAGTGAGCGCTCCTATAATTCACCCCTCCACTTT
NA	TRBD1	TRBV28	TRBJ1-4	CASRYRGPGATNEKLFF	TGTGCCAGCAGATACAGGGGGCCGGGAGCAACTAATGAAAAACTGTTTTTT
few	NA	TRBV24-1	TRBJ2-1	CATSDPKDRSQFF	TGTGCCACCAGTGATCCCAAAGACAGAAGCCAGTTCTTC
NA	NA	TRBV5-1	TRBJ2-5	CASSGGDSLQETQYF	TGCGCCAGCAGCGGGGGGGACAGCCTACAAGAGACCCAGTACTTC